The 6 T cell receptor beta chains below were found in one sample sequenced in a study of blood T cell repertoires in COVID-19. Measured with immunoSEQ multiplex PCR; TCRdb has only the in-frame clones, and not every one. The sample carries about 120,000 clones, around 86% recorded once. The source material was peripheral blood. Every receptor here comes from a man aged 80 or over with acute or convalescent COVID-19.

The chain carries TRBV29-1 and TRBJ1-4, with 7 bases identical to TRBD1. The CDR3 extends over 15 amino acids. V trimming: 6 bases; J trimming: 0 bases; junction bases outside the gene matches: 7. CDR1 is SQVTM and CDR2 is ANQGSEA in the germline V gene. The CDR3 loop is CSVMTGSATNEKLFF. CDR3 in DNA: TGCAGCGTCATGACAGGGTCTGCAACTAATGAAAAACTGTTTTTT.

This chain connects TRBV12-3 or TRBV12-4 to TRBJ1-2, with a possible D match to TRBD1 (6 bases). CDR3 length: 13 residues. Trimming took off 5 bases at V and 4 bases at J, with 11 bases between the two ends. CDR3 nucleotides: TGTGCCAGCAGTCCAACAGGGTTCTATGGCTACACCTTC. It encodes CASSPTGFYGYTF.

The chain recombines TRBV18 with TRBJ1-1; possibly TRBD1 for D (5 bases). The CDR3 is 15 residues long. The V end was cut by 6 bases, the J end by 2 bases, with 16 bases between. Germline V gene sequence: CDR1 KGHSH, CDR2 LQKENI. CDR3 region: CASSPAGTDNTEAFF. The CDR3 DNA reads TGTGCCAGCTCGCCCGCCGGGACTGACAACACTGAAGCTTTCTTT.

Only a few counts were recorded for this clone. The J gene is TRBJ1-1, the V gene TRBV10-1; 7 bases match TRBD1. CDR3 size: 13 residues. The V gene's germline CDR1 is WNHNN and CDR2 SYGVQD (reference sequence). With V trimmed by 9 bases and J by 1 base, 5 bases remained unmatched. CDR3 sequence reads: CASHRGSNTEAFF. The CDR3 DNA is TGCGCCAGTCACAGGGGATCGAACACTGAAGCTTTCTTT.

J is TRBJ2-3 and V is TRBV24-1; 7 bases map to TRBD1. The CDR3 has 15 amino acids. Germline CDR1 is KGHDR and CDR2 is SFDVKD. The ends lost 6 bases at V and 5 bases at J; junction bases unmatched: 10. The CDR3 spells CATSPIQGSEDTQYF. CDR3 DNA sequence: TGTGCCACCAGTCCGATACAGGGGTCCGAAGATACGCAGTATTTT.

The chain uses TRBV12-3 or TRBV12-4 and TRBJ1-6; D not resolved. There are 13 residues in the CDR3. Trimming stripped 6 bases from V and 13 bases from J, with 16 bases between. CDR3 bases: TGTGCCAGCAGCTTAACAGTCTTCGCCCCCCTCCACTTT. This gives the protein CASSLTVFAPLHF.